This T cell receptor (beta chain) appears in the sequencing data of a study of blood T cell repertoires in COVID-19. Study context: Spain, Italy and the United States supplied samples that represented acute and convalescent COVID-19. PBMCs, B-cell-depleted T cells, or T cells were the source of the cDNA or gDNA that made up the material.

Germline V gene data show CDR1 as SGHTA and CDR2 as FQGNSA. This CDR3 is 15 amino acids long. Trimming took 1 base from V and 6 from J; bases not matched to a gene: 5. Per the original methods: Amplification from reference gene primers served as the basis for estimated nucleated cell counts. This table comes from immunoSEQ multiplex PCR, and its TCRdb copy is limited to in-frame clones, with some not included. V and J calls and clone size are those listed in that table; D and trimming were worked out from the DNA. The data contain fewer than 200,000 clones, around four fifths of them singletons. Sequencing input: peripheral blood. The chain links TRBV7-2 to TRBJ1-1, with 10 bases lining up with TRBD1. This sequence was found in a woman aged 70-85 years who had recovered from COVID-19. The CDR3 DNA is TGTGCCAGCAGCTTAGTGGGGACAGGGGTGGCTGAAGCTTTCTTT. The encoded protein is CASSLVGTGVAEAFF.